Described below is a single T cell receptor (beta chain) sequence and its context. The CDR3 length is 18 residues. Germline V CDR1 and CDR2: SGHTA, FQGNSA. Trimming pared 1 base from V and 8 bases from J, leaving 26 bases between. This sample was included in a study of cytomegalovirus exposure and HLA in healthy donors. Here immunoSEQ multiplex PCR was the method, and the copy in TCRdb shows in-frame clones only, minus some. Here the sample spans 150,000 to 200,000 clones, about 82% being singletons. This chain joins TRBV7-2 and TRBJ1-1; maybe TRBD1 (5 bases). The sample was PBMCs. This receptor was taken from a man under 40 in good health and CMV-seropositive. The CDR3 reads CASSLVSAGRGTWREAFF. Here the CDR3 DNA reads TGTGCCAGCAGCTTAGTTTCTGCAGGGCGGGGTACTTGGAGAGAAGCTTTCTTT.